Each of the 15 T cell receptor beta chains below was sequenced from the same sample in a study of OX40 agonist ivuxolimab in advanced cancers. TCRdb's copy holds only in-frame clones and misses some; the assay was immunoSEQ multiplex PCR. The repertoire holds 45,000 or so clones, with around 83% as singletons. The source was CD4+ or CD8+ T cells sorted from blood, collected in a trial of the OX40 agonist ivuxolimab. The source of these receptors is an adult with an advanced solid tumor such as melanoma, head and neck, liver or kidney cancer.

This chain joins TRBV5-8 and TRBJ2-5; D ambiguous. V was pared by 4 bases and J by 5 bases, with 18 bases between. The CDR3 loop spans 15 amino acids. Germline CDR1 and CDR2: SGHTS and YDEGEE. DNA for the CDR3: TGTGCCAGCAGCCCCGCGGTGGATGGCTGGGAGACCCAGTACTTC. Amino acid sequence: CASSPAVDGWETQYF.

The chain couples TRBV12-5 to TRBJ1-2; 8 nucleotides agree with TRBD1. The CDR3 has 14 amino acids. V dropped 6 bases and J dropped 6; count of bases not matched to a gene: 9. The germline V gene encodes CDR1 LGHNT and CDR2 FRNRAP. The CDR3 protein is CASGRGQGMDGYTF. The CDR3 region has the DNA TGTGCTAGTGGCCGCGGACAGGGAATGGATGGCTACACCTTC.

The chain carries TRBV10-2 and TRBJ2-1, with TRBD2 matching over 10 bases. V was pared by 6 bases and J by 9 bases, with 8 bases of the junction left unmatched. The CDR3 length is 14 residues. Germline-derived CDR1 and CDR2 are WSHSY and SAAADI. The CDR3 DNA follows: TGCGCCAGCAGAAGACTAGCGGGTATAGGTGAGCAGTTCTTC. This gives the protein CASRRLAGIGEQFF.

This chain joins TRBV2 and TRBJ2-3; tentatively, D is TRBD2 (7 bases). The CDR3 covers 15 residues. V was pared by 6 bases and J by 4 bases, with 17 bases between. Germline lookup yields CDR1 SNHLY and CDR2 FYNNEI. The CDR3 sequence: CASSELGGRADTQYF. The CDR3 nucleotides read TGTGCCAGCAGCGAACTCGGGGGGCGGGCAGATACGCAGTATTTT.

This clone was counted only a few times. J is TRBJ2-1 and V is TRBV6-6; 11 bases agree with TRBD2. Germline loops: CDR1 MNHNY, CDR2 SVGAGI (reference sequence). The CDR3 has 14 amino acids. Trimming removed 5 bases from V and 5 bases from J; junction bases left unmatched: 2. In DNA form, the CDR3 reads TGTGCCAGCAGTAGACTAGCGGGGAACAATGAGCAGTTCTTC. Protein product: CASSRLAGNNEQFF.

In regard to this clone: At one boundary the junction diverges from the germline segment, which might be a read error. The rearrangement links TRBV5-1 to TRBJ2-2; 9 positions match TRBD1. Germline assignment: CDR1 SGHRS and CDR2 YFSETQ. The CDR3 has 15 amino acids. This CDR3 reads CAGSWGTGSTGELFF. As DNA, the CDR3 is TGCGCCGGCAGCTGGGGGACAGGGTCCACCGGGGAGCTGTTTTTT. Variable domain in full (rest from reference TRBV5-1 and TRBJ2-2): KAGVTQTPRYLIKTRGQQVTLSCSPISGHRSVSWYQQTPGQGLQFLFEYFSETQRNKGNFPGRFSGRQFSNSRSEMNVSTLELGDSALYLCAGSWGTGSTGELFFGEGSRLTVL.

In nucleotides, the CDR3 is TGTGCCAGCAGCCGAGGGAGGGACGGAAGCTACGAGCAGTACTTC. This gives the protein CASSRGRDGSYEQYF. V is TRBV5-4 and J is TRBJ2-7, with TRBD2 identical over 7 bases. V lost 4 bases to trimming and J lost 3 bases; unmatched junction nucleotides: 10. The germline gives CDR1 SGHNT, CDR2 YYREEE (reference sequence). This CDR3 contains 15 residues.

The J gene is TRBJ2-3, the V gene TRBV5-6; D ambiguous. Trimming removed 1 base at V and 2 bases at J, with 2 bases between. The CDR3 sequence is 12 residues long. Germline V gene data show CDR1 as SGHDT and CDR2 as YYEEEE. CDR3 nucleotides: TGTGCCAGCAGCTTGTCCACAGATACGCAGTATTTT. Residues: CASSLSTDTQYF.

The rearrangement joins TRBV5-1 to TRBJ2-7, with 7 bases fitting TRBD1. J was trimmed by 3 bases and V by 3 bases; bases with no gene match: 3. There are 13 residues in the CDR3. From germline, CDR1 is SGHRS and CDR2 YFSETQ. For the CDR3, the DNA is TGCGCCAGCAGCTCCACAGGGGACTACGAGCAGTACTTC. It is translated as CASSSTGDYEQYF.

The gene calls are TRBV4-2 and TRBJ2-3, with TRBD2 matching over 9 bases. The CDR3 sequence is 14 residues long. Germline CDR1 is LGHNA and CDR2 is YNFKEQ. The V gene end was trimmed by 11 bases and the J gene end by 5 bases; junction bases not matched to a gene: 11. The CDR3 sequence is CAAGRGGPGDTQYF. CDR3 DNA sequence: TGTGCCGCCGGGCGGGGGGGCCCGGGAGATACGCAGTATTTT.

The gene calls are TRBV6-6 and TRBJ1-2; no firm D call. This CDR3 is 16 amino acids long. Germline V CDR1 and CDR2: MNHNY, SVGAGI (reference sequence). V lost 7 bases to trimming and J lost 2 bases, with 20 bases between them. CDR3 region: CASTKPETRANYGYTF. DNA of the CDR3: TGTGCCAGCACTAAACCCGAGACTCGGGCGAACTATGGCTACACCTTC.

This clone has a handful of counts. The rearrangement uses TRBV5-4 and TRBJ1-6; tentative D call: TRBD1 (6 bases). CDR3 size: 14 residues. Trimming shortened V by 3 bases and J by 7 bases, and 11 bases separated the two germline ends. Germline loops: CDR1 SGHNT, CDR2 YYREEE (reference sequence). CDR3 protein: CASSSRGGNSPLHF. The CDR3 nucleotides read TGTGCCAGCAGCTCCAGGGGAGGGAATTCACCCCTCCACTTT.

In this sample, this clone turned up a few times. The chain uses TRBV29-1 and TRBJ1-1, with 7 bases matching TRBD1. The ends lost 5 bases at V and 5 bases at J; junction bases unmatched: 11. Germline V gene sequence: CDR1 SQVTM, CDR2 ANQGSEA. The CDR3 is made up of 14 amino acids. CDR3 coding DNA: TGCAGCGTTATAACTAGGGGGCAAGGGACTGAAGCTTTCTTT. Amino acids: CSVITRGQGTEAFF.

The gene calls are TRBV5-1 and TRBJ2-5, with 9 bases matching TRBD1. The CDR3 length is 14 residues. Unmatched junction bases numbered 6, after V lost 0 bases and J lost 9 bases. CDR1 is SGHRS, CDR2 YFSETQ, per germline. The CDR3 region is CASSLEGQGDSQYF. The CDR3 bases are TGCGCCAGCAGCTTGGAGGGACAGGGTGATTCCCAGTACTTC.

The V call is TRBV19, the J call TRBJ1-2; a possible D gene is TRBD1 (5 bases). The ends were cut back, 7 bases at V and 3 bases at J, with 12 bases in the middle. This CDR3 is built from 13 residues. Germline lookup yields CDR1 LNHDA and CDR2 SQIVND (reference sequence). The CDR3 region is CASNARDDYGYTF. Here the CDR3 DNA reads TGTGCCAGTAATGCAAGGGACGACTATGGCTACACCTTC.